This passage covers 8 T cell receptor beta chains from one sample sequenced in a study of identical twins. TCRdb re-called the 5' RACE reads with MiXCR, one entry per CDR3 protein. Of about 470,000 distinct CDR3 sequences listed, 20% to 25% are singletons. The data were also submitted as part of a second study, on T cells expressing NK-cell markers.

The specimen sequenced was CD4+ T cells sorted from blood. Receptor source: a woman under 30 in good health.

V usage is TRBV4-3 and J usage is TRBJ2-4; D ambiguous. From germline, CDR1 is LGHNA and CDR2 YSLEER. The CDR3 extends over 16 amino acids. The V end lost 1 base, the J end lost 0 bases, and 10 bases lay between the germline ends. In nucleotides, the CDR3 is TGCGCCAGCAGCCAAGCCGAAGGAGTAGCCAAAAACATTCAGTACTTC. It yields the protein CASSQAEGVAKNIQYF.

This chain uses TRBV20-1 with TRBJ2-7; no reliable D call. Germline values: CDR1 DFQATT, CDR2 SNEGSKA (reference sequence). V gave up 3 bases and J gave up 5 bases, with 20 bases separating them. The CDR3 totals 15 residues. CDR3 loop: CSARGHPGSLDEQYF. The CDR3, as DNA: TGCAGTGCTAGGGGTCATCCCGGGTCCCTTGACGAGCAGTACTTC.

This clonotype has just a few counts. The genes are TRBV9 and TRBJ1-1; D is possibly TRBD1 (5 bases). The CDR3 spans 15 residues. Germline CDR1 and CDR2: SGDLS and YYNGEE. Trimming removed 7 bases at V and 6 bases at J, with 22 bases between. The CDR3 nucleotides read TGTGCCAGCTGCTCCGACCCTACTGGGGGTTCTGAAGCTTTCTTT. Amino acid sequence: CASCSDPTGGSEAFF.

J is TRBJ2-3 and V is TRBV19; D is possibly TRBD2 (6 bases). V dropped 0 bases and J dropped 0 bases, with 7 bases sitting between them. CDR1 and CDR2 (germline): LNHDA, SQIVND (reference sequence). The CDR3 runs 15 residues. Written as DNA, the CDR3 is TGTGCCAGTAGTATAGAACTAGCCAGCACAGATACGCAGTATTTT. This codes for CASSIELASTDTQYF.

V gene TRBV20-1 combines with J gene TRBJ2-7; 8 bases fit TRBD1. This CDR3 spans 14 amino acids. Germline V gene data show CDR1 as DFQATT and CDR2 as SNEGSKA (reference sequence). Losses at the gene ends were 5 bases for V and 2 bases for J; bases not matched to a gene: 8. The CDR3: CSAGFPGQAYEQYF. As DNA, the CDR3 is TGCAGTGCTGGGTTTCCGGGACAGGCCTACGAGCAGTACTTC.

V and J are TRBV6-4 and TRBJ2-2; 12 nucleotides agree with TRBD2. V was pared by 5 bases and J by 6 bases, with 4 bases of the junction left unmatched. Germline V gene data show CDR1 as MRHNA and CDR2 as SNTAGT. This CDR3 is built from 15 residues. Written as DNA, the CDR3 is TGTGCCAGCAGTCAACTAGCGGGAGGCGCCGGGGAGCTGTTTTTT. Amino acids: CASSQLAGGAGELFF.

This clonotype was counted between two and nine times. The gene calls are TRBV7-6 and TRBJ2-1, with a weak D call TRBD2 (6 bases). The V and J ends lost 7 bases and 7 bases respectively, with 17 bases between them. This CDR3 has 14 residues. The germline gives CDR1 SGHVS, CDR2 FNYEAQ. The CDR3 protein is CASTLWRDGNEQFF. The DNA of the CDR3 is TGTGCCAGCACCCTTTGGAGGGATGGTAATGAGCAGTTCTTC.

This clonotype has only a few counts. This sequence joins TRBV5-1 and TRBJ2-3; D gene uncertain. The V and J ends lost 0 bases and 5 bases respectively, with 10 bases between them. The CDR3 is made up of 14 amino acids. Germline values: CDR1 SGHRS, CDR2 YFSETQ. DNA for the CDR3: TGCGCCAGCAGCTTGGCTGAGAGCGTAGATACGCAGTATTTT. Protein sequence: CASSLAESVDTQYF.